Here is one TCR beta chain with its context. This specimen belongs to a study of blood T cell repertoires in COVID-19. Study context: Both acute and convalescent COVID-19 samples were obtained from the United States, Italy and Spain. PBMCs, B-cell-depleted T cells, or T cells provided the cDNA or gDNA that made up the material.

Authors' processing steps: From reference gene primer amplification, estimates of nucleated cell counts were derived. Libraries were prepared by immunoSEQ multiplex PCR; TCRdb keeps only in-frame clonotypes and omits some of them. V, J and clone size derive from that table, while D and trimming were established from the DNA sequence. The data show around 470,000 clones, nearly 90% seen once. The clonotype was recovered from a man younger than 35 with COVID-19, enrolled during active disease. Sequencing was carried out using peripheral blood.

This CDR3 is CATSNYGGVDTEAFF. CDR3 DNA sequence: TGTGCCACCAGCAACTACGGGGGGGTGGACACTGAAGCTTTCTTT. V is TRBV15 and J is TRBJ1-1, with D possibly TRBD1 on 5 matching bases. The V gene lost 4 bases and the J gene lost 3 bases, with 15 bases spanning the gap. Germline assignment: CDR1 LNHNV and CDR2 YYDKDF (reference sequence). This CDR3 has 15 residues.